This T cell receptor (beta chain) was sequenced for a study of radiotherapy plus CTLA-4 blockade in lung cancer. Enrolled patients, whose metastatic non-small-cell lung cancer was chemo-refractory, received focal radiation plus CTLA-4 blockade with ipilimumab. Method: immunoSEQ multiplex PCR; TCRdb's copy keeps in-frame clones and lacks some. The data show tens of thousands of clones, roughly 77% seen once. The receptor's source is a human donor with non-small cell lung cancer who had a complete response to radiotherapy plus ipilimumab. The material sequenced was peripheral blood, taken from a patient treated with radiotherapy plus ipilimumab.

Here the CDR3 DNA reads TGTGCCAGCAGCTTTCGATTGTCCCGGACAGGGGGCTTACAGACCCAGTACTTC. Amino acid sequence: CASSFRLSRTGGLQTQYF. The chain employs TRBV5-6 and TRBJ2-5; TRBD1 matches at 11 bases. Trimming cost V 2 bases and J 6 bases; bases outside gene matches: 15. The germline gives CDR1 SGHDT, CDR2 YYEEEE. The CDR3 extends over 18 amino acids.